The present T cell receptor (beta chain) was sequenced within a study of naive and memory T cell subsets. Both TRBC1 and TRBC2 were covered by a beta constant-region primer of two equimolar oligonucleotides. The ligated cDNA underwent four PCR rounds using SP2 and nested alpha and beta constant-region primers. TCRdb ran MiXCR on the UMI-ligation and nested PCR reads and lists one entry per CDR3 protein. Of under 35,000 distinct CDR3 sequences in the sample, roughly a tenth are singletons; the top ten hold about a sixth. Study findings and constraints: Expression changes during T cell differentiation may affect RNA-based TCR counts.

The V segment lost 6 bases and the J segment 5 bases; nucleotides outside the gene matches: 10. The V gene's germline CDR1 is SGHNT and CDR2 YENEEA. This CDR3 has 17 amino acids. In this sample, this clonotype turned up many times. Its antigen is not known. The TCR sequence derives from a human donor in good health. The sample comprised effector memory CD4+ T cells from blood. Described subset: effector memory, CD45RA- CD27-. The chain uses TRBV11-3 and TRBJ2-1; 13 bases are shared with TRBD2. The CDR3 sequence: CASSSGLAGRKNNEQFF. The CDR3 coding sequence is TGTGCCAGCAGTTCGGGACTAGCGGGGAGGAAAAACAATGAGCAGTTCTTC.